The following is a T cell receptor (beta chain) sequence with its context. The sample belongs to a study of T cell changes during pregnancy in multiple sclerosis. Germline V CDR1 and CDR2: SGHDN, FVKESK. The length of the CDR3 is 16 residues. V was pared by 2 bases and J by 6 bases, with 12 bases of the junction left unmatched. TCRdb's copy holds only in-frame clones and misses some; the assay was immunoSEQ multiplex PCR. The sample yields more than 25,000 clones, 80% to 90% seen once. This sample comprised CD8+ T cells from peripheral blood mononuclear cells, obtained in the third trimester of pregnancy. This rearrangement joins TRBV14 to TRBJ1-2, with 7 bases lining up with TRBD1. This receptor was obtained from a female donor with multiple sclerosis, enrolled in a pregnancy study. The CDR3 reads CASSQYSFGRGDGYTF. The CDR3 DNA sequence: TGTGCCAGCAGCCAATATTCTTTCGGCAGGGGGGATGGCTACACCTTC.